This T cell receptor (beta chain) was captured in a study of CD8+CD57+ T cells in acquired aplastic anemia. The wider study: Roughly 3.2 ug was the average amount of DNA from sorted CD4+ and CD8+ cells.

This clonotype was counted many times. The antigen is unknown. Genomic DNA provided the template from which TCR beta VDJ and CDR3 profiles were obtained. TCRdb ran MiXCR on the reads and lists one entry per CDR3 protein. The sample includes 250,000 or so distinct CDR3 sequences, around 45% of them seen just once. By flow cytometry, patients selected for sequencing had shown an expansion of CD8+CD57+ cells. Untreated patients provided the blood samples, with no therapy given before sampling. The V and J ends lost 6 bases and 0 bases respectively, with 6 bases between them. The CDR3 loop spans 11 amino acids. Germline-derived CDR1 and CDR2 are DFQATT and SNEGSKA (reference sequence). Overall study results and limits: Significance was not reached for CD8+ Simpson's diversity between patients and controls. Found in both controls and patients were some 31 CD8+ CDR3 sequences.

This receptor was obtained from a human donor with aplastic anemia. The rearrangement uses TRBV20-1 and TRBJ2-7; D gene uncertain. The sample consisted of sorted CD4+, CD8+, or CD8+CD57+ T cells (not recorded which) from PBMCs. The CDR3 DNA is TGCAGTGCCGGAAACTCCTACGAGCAGTACTTC. Amino acids: CSAGNSYEQYF.